The next 11 T cell receptor beta chains were all read from a single sample in a study of T cells in Graves' hyperthyroidism and ophthalmopathy. TCR beta CDR3 region amplification was performed from RNA transcripts. Using the HTBI primer set, a first-round RT-PCR was run on the TCR CDR3. TCRdb passed the multiplex PCR reads through MiXCR, listing each CDR3 protein once. The table includes 50,000 to 60,000 distinct CDR3 sequences, roughly 50% detected once. Sequencing input: blood. Receptors originate from a woman aged 25 to 39 with Graves' ophthalmopathy.

This clonotype appeared many times. The gene calls are TRBV6-5 and TRBJ1-1; TRBD1 might be the D (5 bases). Germline V gene sequence: CDR1 MNHEY, CDR2 SVGAGI. V dropped 3 bases and J dropped 4 bases, with 12 bases sitting between them. This CDR3 region has 14 residues. For the CDR3, the DNA is TGTGCCAGCAGTTATTTGGGGGGTACCACTGAAGCTTTCTTT. Amino acids: CASSYLGGTTEAFF.

Points on this clonotype: It is unclear where the CDR3 begins or ends on the DNA, so no DNA is shown, and the CDR3 is as TCRdb lists it. The chain carries TRBV29-1 and TRBJ1-1; the D call in the table, TRBD1, was not verified against the DNA. Germline values: CDR1 SQVTM, CDR2 ANQGSEA. The CDR3 has 21 residues if both end residues are counted. The CDR3 protein is CSVDGGKEGPPETQYFGEAFF.

This clonotype is medium-sized by share. V is TRBV24-1 and J is TRBJ2-3; D is perhaps TRBD1 (5 bases). V dropped 2 bases and J dropped 4 bases, with 9 bases sitting between them. CDR3 length: 14 residues. Germline values: CDR1 KGHDR, CDR2 SFDVKD. CDR3 DNA sequence: TGTGCCACCAGTGATTGGCAGGGCGCAGATACGCAGTATTTT. Encoded protein: CATSDWQGADTQYF.

This clonotype was detected many times. V and J are TRBV12-3 or TRBV12-4 and TRBJ1-5, with D possibly TRBD1 on 5 matching bases. The CDR3 runs to 13 residues. Trimming took 5 bases from V and 7 from J, leaving 12 bases between them. The CDR3 spells CASSPGEGQPQHF. As DNA, the CDR3 is TGTGCCAGCAGTCCGGGGGAGGGCCAGCCCCAGCATTTT.

Only one count was recorded for this clonotype. This chain joins TRBV5-4 and TRBJ1-5, with D uncertain. Trimming shortened V by 1 base and J by 3 bases, and 11 bases separated the two germline ends. The germline V gene has CDR1 SGHNT and CDR2 YYREEE (reference sequence). The CDR3 spans 15 residues. CDR3 bases: TGTGCCAGCAGCTTGTCTCCGGGAAACAATCAGCCCCAGCATTTT. Translating it yields CASSLSPGNNQPQHF.

The chain couples TRBV12-3 or TRBV12-4 to TRBJ1-6; 8 nucleotides align to TRBD1. The CDR3 runs to 14 residues. The V and J ends lost 5 bases and 10 bases, in that order; junction bases with no gene match: 7. This chain's CDR3 is CASSDDRGGSPLHF. In DNA, the CDR3 is TGTGCCAGCAGTGATGACAGGGGCGGGTCACCCCTCCACTTT.

In regard to this clonotype: The junction departs from the called germline gene at one end, perhaps through a read error. CDR3 loop: CASSLQGGEKRFF. CDR3 in DNA: TGCGCCAGCAGCTTACAGGGGGGGGAAAAACGGTTTTTT. The rearrangement uses TRBV5-1 and TRBJ1-4, with 8 bases identical to TRBD1. The CDR3 covers 13 residues. Germline lookup yields CDR1 SGHRS and CDR2 YFSETQ.

At least ten counts were recorded for this clonotype. This chain uses TRBV2 with TRBJ1-2, with D tentatively TRBD1 (6 bases). From germline, CDR1 is SNHLY and CDR2 FYNNEI. V was trimmed by 1 base and J by 5 bases, leaving 11 bases between them. The CDR3 spans 14 residues. CDR3 amino acids: CASSEGGLEYGYTF. CDR3 in DNA: TGTGCCAGCAGTGAAGGGGGGCTGGAGTATGGCTACACCTTC.

J is TRBJ1-1 and V is TRBV28; 9 nucleotides align to TRBD1. V gave up 7 bases and J gave up 6 bases; unmatched junction bases: 9. The CDR3 is 14 amino acids. The V gene's germline CDR1 is MDHEN and CDR2 SYDVKM. CDR3 DNA: TGTGCCAGCAATACAAAGGGACAGGGCCCTGAAGCTTTCTTT. Translation: CASNTKGQGPEAFF.

This chain joins TRBV20-1 and TRBJ2-3; 12 nucleotides line up with TRBD2. This CDR3 spans 16 amino acids. The ends lost 3 bases at V and 1 base at J; junction bases unmatched: 5. Germline V gene data show CDR1 as DFQATT and CDR2 as SNEGSKA (reference sequence). The CDR3 loop is CSARPLAGGGTDTQYF. The CDR3 DNA sequence: TGCAGTGCTAGGCCCCTAGCGGGAGGGGGCACAGATACGCAGTATTTT.

V usage is TRBV25-1 and J usage is TRBJ2-1; D is possibly TRBD2 (5 bases). Trimming removed 3 bases from V and 1 base from J, with 16 bases in between. CDR1 and CDR2 (germline): MGHDK, SYGVNS. The CDR3 spans 17 residues. The CDR3 DNA follows: TGTGCCAGCAGTGAGACAAGACTAACGAGGTCCTACAATGAGCAGTTCTTC. It specifies CASSETRLTRSYNEQFF.